The rows below give T cell receptor beta chains drawn from one sample of a study of cytomegalovirus exposure and HLA in healthy donors. Measured with immunoSEQ multiplex PCR; TCRdb has only the in-frame clones, and not every one. The data hold 160,000 or so clones, with approximately 70% observed a single time. Sequencing was done on a sample of PBMCs. The receptors shown here come from a man younger than 35 in good health and CMV-seropositive. The CDR3 runs from the conserved cysteine through the conserved F or W. The order of the fields is V gene, clone size, D gene, J gene, CDR3 length, CDR3 DNA, CDR3 protein. A D gene is named only where the DNA matches it firmly. Clone size is shown for a subset of rows, as once, few, many or a class of expanded clone.

V: TRBV2
size: -
D: TRBD2
J: TRBJ2-4
length: 16
DNA: TGTGCCAGCAGCCCGGGACTAGCGGGAGCGGGGGACATTCAGTACTTC
CDR3: CASSPGLAGAGDIQYF

V: TRBV7-9
size: -
D: TRBD1
J: TRBJ1-1
length: 13
DNA: TGTGCCAGCACCGGACAGGGGGACACTGAAGCTTTCTTT
CDR3: CASTGQGDTEAFF

V: TRBV15
size: -
D: TRBD2
J: TRBJ2-1
length: 14
DNA: TGTGCCACCAGCCTAGCGGGAGTGGGGAATGAGCAGTTCTTC
CDR3: CATSLAGVGNEQFF

V: TRBV11-3
size: -
D: -
J: TRBJ2-2
length: 14
DNA: TGTGCCAGCAGCCCTCAACAGAGAACCGGGGAGCTGTTTTTT
CDR3: CASSPQQRTGELFF

V: TRBV6-1
size: -
D: -
J: TRBJ1-1
length: 15
DNA: TGTGCCAGCGACCCAGTCGGCAGGGAGAACACTGAAGCTTTCTTT
CDR3: CASDPVGRENTEAFF

V: TRBV11-3
size: -
D: TRBD2
J: TRBJ2-5
length: 18
DNA: TGTGCCAGCAGCTTGGGGTCCTCGGCGTCTAGCGGGCAAGAGACCCAGTACTTC
CDR3: CASSLGSSASSGQETQYF

V: TRBV21-1
size: -
D: -
J: TRBJ2-3
length: 16
DNA: TGTGCCAGCAGCCGAGGGGCTAGCGGGAGGACAGATACGCAGTATTTT
CDR3: CASSRGASGRTDTQYF

V: TRBV6-1
size: -
D: -
J: TRBJ2-1
length: 17
DNA: TGTGCCAGCAGTGGCCAGACACGGGGGACGCCCTACAATGAGCAGTTCTTC
CDR3: CASSGQTRGTPYNEQFF

V: TRBV19
size: once
D: TRBD1
J: TRBJ1-1
length: 14
DNA: TGTGCCAGTAGTATGGGCAGGGGGGACACTGAAGCTTTCTTT
CDR3: CASSMGRGDTEAFF

V: TRBV5-1
size: -
D: -
J: TRBJ1-1
length: 14
DNA: TGCGCCAGCAATATGCGGGGTGGGAACACTGAAGCTTTCTTT
CDR3: CASNMRGGNTEAFF

V: TRBV27
size: -
D: -
J: TRBJ1-1
length: 11
DNA: TGTGCCAGCAGTTTGGGGGGTGAAGCTTTCTTT
CDR3: CASSLGGEAFF

V: TRBV4-1
size: few
D: TRBD2
J: TRBJ2-1
length: 15
DNA: TGCGCCAGCAGCCCGTCCTTGGCGGGAGGCAATGAGCAGTTCTTC
CDR3: CASSPSLAGGNEQFF

V: TRBV29-1
size: few
D: TRBD2
J: TRBJ2-1
length: 17
DNA: TGCAGCGTTGAGGGTCCGAGTGCGGGAGGGGCTTTGAATGAGCAGTTCTTC
CDR3: CSVEGPSAGGALNEQFF

V: TRBV7-8
size: -
D: -
J: TRBJ1-2
length: 12
DNA: TGTGCCAGCAGCTTAGCGAGAGCTGGCTACACCTTC
CDR3: CASSLARAGYTF

V: TRBV11-2
size: -
D: -
J: TRBJ2-1
length: 15
DNA: TGTGCCAGCAGCTTGGGGGGACCCCGCTACAATGAGCAGTTCTTC
CDR3: CASSLGGPRYNEQFF

V: TRBV4-2
size: -
D: TRBD1
J: TRBJ1-2
length: 15
DNA: TGTGCCAGCAGCCAAGCGGCGCAGGGGGACTATGGCTACACCTTC
CDR3: CASSQAAQGDYGYTF

V: TRBV7-9
size: -
D: -
J: TRBJ2-1
length: 13
DNA: TGTGCCAGCAGTCTAACAGGGAGCAATGAGCAGTTCTTC
CDR3: CASSLTGSNEQFF

V: TRBV5-1
size: -
D: TRBD1
J: TRBJ1-2
length: 14
DNA: TGCGCCAGCAGCTTGGGGGACAGGGTAGATGGCTACACCTTC
CDR3: CASSLGDRVDGYTF

V: TRBV2
size: few
D: TRBD2
J: TRBJ2-1
length: 15
DNA: TGTGCCAGCGTAGCTAGGACTAGCGGGGGTAATGAGCAGTTCTTC
CDR3: CASVARTSGGNEQFF

V: TRBV6-6
size: few
D: TRBD1
J: TRBJ1-5
length: 15
DNA: TGTGCCAGCAGTTACAGGGGGCAGGGCAATCAGCCCCAGCATTTT
CDR3: CASSYRGQGNQPQHF

V: TRBV30
size: -
D: -
J: TRBJ1-1
length: 12
DNA: TGTGCCTGGAGTTTCTATCGCACTGAAGCTTTCTTT
CDR3: CAWSFYRTEAFF

V: TRBV6-1
size: -
D: -
J: TRBJ2-2
length: 15
DNA: TGTGCCCTGACGGCGGGGGCCCAGAACACCGGGGAGCTGTTTTTT
CDR3: CALTAGAQNTGELFF

V: TRBV14
size: -
D: -
J: TRBJ1-2
length: 13
DNA: TGTGCCAGCAGCCAAGGGGTTGGGCTTGGCTACACCTTC
CDR3: CASSQGVGLGYTF

V: TRBV7-8
size: -
D: TRBD1
J: TRBJ2-1
length: 17
DNA: TGTGCCAGCAGTCAACCTCTCTGGGACAGGGGGGCCGGTGGGCAGTTCTTC
CDR3: CASSQPLWDRGAGGQFF

V: TRBV9
size: -
D: -
J: TRBJ2-1
length: 17
DNA: TGTGCCAGCAGCGGGTCTCGGAGGGGACGAGGGTACAATGAGCAGTTCTTC
CDR3: CASSGSRRGRGYNEQFF

V: TRBV5-1
size: few
D: TRBD1
J: TRBJ1-1
length: 16
DNA: TGCGCCAGCAGCCTCGGGACAGGAGGCATGAACACTGAAGCTTTCTTT
CDR3: CASSLGTGGMNTEAFF

V: TRBV4-1
size: -
D: -
J: TRBJ1-1
length: 13
DNA: TGCGCCAGCAGCCAGCAGATGAACACTGAAGCTTTCTTT
CDR3: CASSQQMNTEAFF

V: TRBV19
size: -
D: -
J: TRBJ2-2
length: 16
DNA: TGTGCCAGTAGTTGGCTGGGACATCCGAACACCGGGGAGCTGTTTTTT
CDR3: CASSWLGHPNTGELFF

V: TRBV18
size: few
D: TRBD1
J: TRBJ1-2
length: 16
DNA: TGTGCCAGCTCACCGATCATACAGGGGAACAACTATGGCTACACCTTC
CDR3: CASSPIIQGNNYGYTF

V: TRBV7-2
size: once
D: TRBD1
J: TRBJ1-6
length: 16
DNA: TGTGCCAGCAGCTTAGGGGACAGGGGGCGATGGTCACCCCTCCACTTT
CDR3: CASSLGDRGRWSPLHF

V: TRBV6-6
size: few
D: -
J: TRBJ1-4
length: 16
DNA: TGTGCCAGCAGTACCGACGGGTCGGGGGTTGGTGAAAAACTGTTTTTT
CDR3: CASSTDGSGVGEKLFF

V: TRBV19
size: -
D: TRBD1
J: TRBJ1-3
length: 14
DNA: TGTGCCAGTAGTAAAGAGGGGGCCAGAAACACCATATATTTT
CDR3: CASSKEGARNTIYF

V: TRBV11-2
size: -
D: TRBD1
J: TRBJ2-1
length: 15
DNA: TGTGCCAGCAGCTTAGCCGGGACAGGGGGTGGTGAGCAGTTCTTC
CDR3: CASSLAGTGGGEQFF

V: TRBV7-8
size: -
D: -
J: TRBJ2-1
length: 15
DNA: TGTGCCAGCAGCTTATCGGCACAGACCCACAATGAGCAGTTCTTC
CDR3: CASSLSAQTHNEQFF

V: TRBV30
size: -
D: TRBD1
J: TRBJ2-1
length: 14
DNA: TGTGCCTGGAGTGTTGGGACAGGGTACAATGAGCAGTTCTTC
CDR3: CAWSVGTGYNEQFF

V: TRBV2
size: -
D: -
J: TRBJ1-1
length: 13
DNA: TGTGCCAGCAGTGGGTTTTTGAGCACTGAAGCTTTCTTT
CDR3: CASSGFLSTEAFF

V: TRBV6-6
size: once
D: -
J: TRBJ2-1
length: 12
DNA: TGTGCCAGTGGAGACTCCCCCAATGAGCAGTTCTTC
CDR3: CASGDSPNEQFF

V: TRBV10-3
size: -
D: -
J: TRBJ2-3
length: 15
DNA: TGTGCCATCAGTGAGTCTGGAGATGGCACAGATACGCAGTATTTT
CDR3: CAISESGDGTDTQYF

V: TRBV4-2
size: -
D: TRBD2
J: TRBJ2-1
length: 15
DNA: TGTGCCAGCAGCCAAGCTAGCGGGGGGGGGAATGAGCAGTTCTTC
CDR3: CASSQASGGGNEQFF

V: TRBV12-5
size: -
D: -
J: TRBJ1-1
length: 14
DNA: TGTGCTAGTCGTACAGGGAGCCGGGCCACTGAAGCTTTCTTT
CDR3: CASRTGSRATEAFF

V: TRBV19
size: -
D: TRBD2
J: TRBJ2-5
length: 18
DNA: TGTGCCAGTAGTATGCGACTAGCGGGAGCAAGAGGAGGAGAGACCCAGTACTTC
CDR3: CASSMRLAGARGGETQYF

V: TRBV9
size: -
D: -
J: TRBJ1-1
length: 13
DNA: TGTGCCAGCAGCGTTACGGTGAACACTGAAGCTTTCTTT
CDR3: CASSVTVNTEAFF

V: TRBV9
size: -
D: -
J: TRBJ1-2
length: 16
DNA: TGTGCCAGCAGCGTAGGTCGTCCGGGGATAACTTATGGCTACACCTTC
CDR3: CASSVGRPGITYGYTF

V: TRBV5-4
size: -
D: TRBD1
J: TRBJ2-2
length: 15
DNA: TGTGCCAGCACCCGGGGACAGGGTGGAACCGGGGAGCTGTTTTTT
CDR3: CASTRGQGGTGELFF

V: TRBV28
size: -
D: -
J: TRBJ1-1
length: 15
DNA: TGTGCCAGCAGAACCGCGACAGGCGGGAACACTGAAGCTTTCTTT
CDR3: CASRTATGGNTEAFF

V: TRBV11-2
size: -
D: -
J: TRBJ1-1
length: 12
DNA: TGTGCCAGCACCTCAGGACACATTGAAGCTTTCTTT
CDR3: CASTSGHIEAFF

V: TRBV19
size: -
D: -
J: TRBJ1-5
length: 16
DNA: TGTGCCAGTAGTATTTATGGGGGCAGGACCAATCAGCCCCAGCATTTT
CDR3: CASSIYGGRTNQPQHF

V: TRBV25-1
size: -
D: -
J: TRBJ1-2
length: 12
DNA: TGTGCCAGCAGTGATCGGTACTATGGCTACACCTTC
CDR3: CASSDRYYGYTF

V: TRBV27
size: -
D: -
J: TRBJ1-5
length: 15
DNA: TGTGCCAGCAGTCCAAGGGACACCTCGGCGGAGCCCCAGCATTTT
CDR3: CASSPRDTSAEPQHF

V: TRBV7-8
size: -
D: -
J: TRBJ1-1
length: 15
DNA: TGTGCCAGCAGCTGGACATCGCAGAGGAACACTGAAGCTTTCTTT
CDR3: CASSWTSQRNTEAFF